These 20 T cell receptor beta chains share one sample of origin, sequenced in a study of Ad26.COV2.S vaccination and SARS-CoV-2 variants. Method: immunoSEQ multiplex PCR; TCRdb's copy keeps in-frame clones and lacks some. The sample records about 220,000 clones, 85% to 90% being singletons. Treatment indicated: about 20 received Ad26.COV2.S at low or high dose, single or two shots; 5 received placebo; per-sample allocation not given. Samples were taken on day 63 after the first vaccine or placebo injection. The specimen comprised peripheral blood, sampled in a trial of Ad26.COV2.S vaccine versus placebo. These receptor sequences come from a person between 18 and 59 years old who received the Ad26.COV2.S COVID-19 vaccine or a placebo.

The CDR3 DNA is TGTGCCAGTACCGTCCGAAATGGAGTGAACGAGCAGTACTTC. Protein sequence: CASTVRNGVNEQYF. The V and J genes are TRBV19 and TRBJ2-7, with D uncertain. Germline V gives CDR1 LNHDA, CDR2 SQIVND (reference sequence). The CDR3 totals 14 residues. V lost 7 bases, J lost 5 bases, and 18 bases lay in between.

J is TRBJ1-2 and V is TRBV5-1; 7 bases line up with TRBD1. In germline, CDR1 is SGHRS, CDR2 YFSETQ. The CDR3 consists of 14 residues. The V segment lost 0 bases and the J segment 4 bases; nucleotides outside the gene matches: 3. CDR3 sequence reads: CASSLEGAGYGYTF. CDR3 coding DNA: TGCGCCAGCAGCTTGGAGGGGGCTGGCTATGGCTACACCTTC. The full variable domain, with the rest looked up from reference TRBV5-1 and TRBJ1-2, is KAGVTQTPRYLIKTRGQQVTLSCSPISGHRSVSWYQQTPGQGLQFLFEYFSETQRNKGNFPGRFSGRQFSNSRSEMNVSTLELGDSALYLCASSLEGAGYGYTFGSGTRLTVV.

The rearrangement joins TRBV10-3 to TRBJ2-1; 10 bases match TRBD1. The junction had 3 bases not matched to a gene; V was cut back by 7 bases and J by 3 bases. The CDR3 loop spans 14 amino acids. The germline V gene encodes CDR1 ENHRY and CDR2 SYGVKD. The CDR3 protein is CAIKDRGDYNEQFF. The CDR3 nucleotides read TGTGCCATCAAGGACAGGGGGGACTACAATGAGCAGTTCTTC.

The genes are TRBV15 and TRBJ1-4, with TRBD1 matching 10 bases. The J segment lost 3 bases and the V segment lost 9 bases, leaving 7 bases of the junction unmatched. There are 15 residues in the CDR3. CDR1 is LNHNV, CDR2 YYDKDF, per germline (reference sequence). This chain's CDR3 is CATSWDRGANEKLFF. CDR3 bases: TGTGCCACGTCTTGGGACAGGGGAGCTAATGAAAAACTGTTTTTT.

For this clone: The same CDR3 is also encoded by other DNA sequences in this sample. The chain joins TRBV5-1 to TRBJ2-7, with 10 bases that match TRBD1. CDR1 and CDR2 from the germline V gene are SGHRS and YFSETQ. The CDR3 covers 14 residues. V lost 3 bases to trimming and J lost 3 bases; unmatched junction nucleotides: 3. The CDR3 reads CASSSGQGFYEQYF. The CDR3 DNA reads as TGCGCCAGCAGCTCGGGACAGGGGTTCTACGAGCAGTACTTC.

The rearrangement links TRBV5-8 to TRBJ2-6; D might be TRBD2 (5 bases). Per the germline V gene, CDR1 is SGHTS and CDR2 is YDEGEE. V was pared by 4 bases and J by 3 bases, with 11 bases between. The CDR3 runs 15 residues. The CDR3 protein is CASSVRVNGANVLTF. DNA for the CDR3: TGTGCCAGCAGCGTGCGGGTTAATGGGGCCAACGTCCTGACTTTC.

J is TRBJ2-1 and V is TRBV7-2; the match to TRBD2 covers 15 bases. This CDR3 has 15 residues. The V and J ends lost 5 bases and 8 bases, in that order; junction bases with no gene match: 4. CDR1 SGHTA and CDR2 FQGNSA come from the germline V gene. The CDR3 DNA reads as TGTGCCAGCAGCGCCGGACTAGCGGGAGGGTATGAGCAGTTCTTC. Protein sequence: CASSAGLAGGYEQFF.

This chain uses TRBV12-5 with TRBJ2-2, with 14 positions matching TRBD2. With 4 bases clipped from V and 4 bases from J, the junction kept 2 bases outside the gene matches. The CDR3 extends over 16 amino acids. Germline values: CDR1 LGHNT, CDR2 FRNRAP. The CDR3 nucleotides read TGTGCTAGTGGTTCTGGGACTAGCGGGAGCACCGGGGAGCTGTTTTTT. It is translated as CASGSGTSGSTGELFF. The whole variable domain, filled in from reference TRBV12-5 and TRBJ2-2, reads DARVTQTPRHKVTEMGQEVTMRCQPILGHNTVFWYRQTMMQGLELLAYFRNRAPLDDSGMPKDRFSAEMPDATLATLKIQPSEPRDSAVYFCASGSGTSGSTGELFFGEGSRLTVL.

This clone was counted a single time. The chain recombines TRBV6-5 with TRBJ1-1; tentatively, D is TRBD1 (6 bases). V was cut by 6 bases and J by 4 bases, with 18 bases left in between. Per the germline V gene, CDR1 is MNHEY and CDR2 is SVGAGI. The CDR3 runs to 15 residues. The CDR3 DNA reads as TGTGCCAGCAGCCCACGGGGGGGGCGCGGCACTGAAGCTTTCTTT. Protein: CASSPRGGRGTEAFF.

V and J are TRBV19 and TRBJ2-3; 8 nucleotides agree with TRBD2. V gave up 6 bases and J gave up 0 bases; unmatched junction bases: 11. In germline, CDR1 is LNHDA, CDR2 SQIVND (reference sequence). The CDR3 totals 17 residues. The CDR3 nucleotides read TGTGCCAGTAGCCCTCCTGGACTAGCCTCTAGCACAGATACGCAGTATTTT. It translates to CASSPPGLASSTDTQYF.

The J gene is TRBJ1-2, the V gene TRBV28, with D uncertain. The CDR3 runs 11 residues. CDR1 is MDHEN and CDR2 is SYDVKM in the germline V gene. Trimming removed 3 bases from V and 7 bases from J, with 6 bases in between. CDR3 loop: CASSFVTGYTF. CDR3 nucleotide sequence: TGTGCCAGCAGTTTTGTTACTGGCTACACCTTC.

This chain joins TRBV5-1 and TRBJ2-3, with D perhaps matching TRBD1 (5 bases). The CDR3 contains 16 residues. Germline V gene data show CDR1 as SGHRS and CDR2 as YFSETQ. V was cut by 0 bases and J by 2 bases, with 13 bases left in between. The CDR3 spells CASSLAPRAPTDTQYF. The DNA of the CDR3 is TGCGCCAGCAGCTTGGCTCCCAGGGCCCCCACAGATACGCAGTATTTT.

This rearrangement joins TRBV20-1 to TRBJ2-5, with TRBD1 matching 7 bases. CDR1 and CDR2 (germline): DFQATT, SNEGSKA (reference sequence). V dropped 3 bases and J dropped 2; count of bases not matched to a gene: 9. This CDR3 contains 15 residues. CDR3: CSASFQGRGQETQYF. The CDR3 bases are TGCAGTGCTAGTTTCCAGGGCAGGGGGCAAGAGACCCAGTACTTC.

The V call is TRBV4-2, the J call TRBJ1-6; D gene ambiguous. The CDR3 has 18 amino acids. The ends were cut back, 0 bases at V and 0 bases at J, with 12 bases in the middle. CDR1 LGHNA and CDR2 YNFKEQ come from the germline V gene. CDR3 DNA sequence: TGTGCCAGCAGCCAAGAGGAAGGGTCTTCCTCCTATAATTCACCCCTCCACTTT. It encodes CASSQEEGSSSYNSPLHF.

The rearrangement links TRBV3-1 (or the pseudogene TRBV3-2) to TRBJ2-7; 8 bases fit TRBD1. Losses at the gene ends were 3 bases for V and 6 bases for J; bases not matched to a gene: 10. The CDR3 is made up of 15 amino acids. Germline CDR1 reads LGHDT; CDR2 reads YNNKEL (reference sequence). Here the CDR3 reads CASSQITGGPGEQYF. The CDR3 DNA reads TGTGCCAGCAGCCAGATTACAGGGGGTCCTGGCGAGCAGTACTTC.

The chain links TRBV6-5 to TRBJ1-2, with D possibly TRBD1 on 6 matching bases. Germline V lookup: CDR1 MNHEY, CDR2 SVGAGI. Trimming removed 7 bases at V and 0 bases at J, with 15 bases between. The CDR3 contains 15 residues. The CDR3 nucleotides are TGTGCCAGCATTCCATCGACAGGATCTAACTATGGCTACACCTTC. Translation gives CASIPSTGSNYGYTF.

This chain's CDR3 is CASSLGQGEVETQYF. The CDR3 DNA sequence: TGTGCCAGCAGCTTAGGGCAGGGGGAAGTGGAGACCCAGTACTTC. This chain links TRBV7-2 with TRBJ2-5; 7 bases map to TRBD1. CDR3 length: 15 amino acids. V lost 1 base, J lost 5 bases, and 7 bases stayed unmatched. In germline, CDR1 is SGHTA, CDR2 FQGNSA.

This clone was detected once. The chain joins TRBV7-2 to TRBJ1-2; D possibly corresponds to TRBD1 (5 bases). CDR3 length: 18 amino acids. From germline, CDR1 is SGHTA and CDR2 FQGNSA. V shed 4 bases and J shed 3 bases, with 24 bases lying between them. The chain's CDR3 is CASSSESDKSKPHYGYTF. The CDR3, as DNA: TGTGCCAGCAGCTCTGAATCGGACAAAAGCAAGCCTCACTATGGCTACACCTTC.

The J gene is TRBJ2-5, the V gene TRBV7-2; TRBD1 agrees at 8 bases. V shed 4 bases, J shed 2 bases, and the junction held 9 bases outside the gene matches. Germline V gene sequence: CDR1 SGHTA, CDR2 FQGNSA. CDR3 length: 16 residues. This chain's CDR3 is CASSSGQGGRQETQYF. CDR3 sequence (DNA): TGTGCCAGCAGCTCAGGACAGGGTGGTAGACAAGAGACCCAGTACTTC.

V and J are TRBV30 and TRBJ2-2; D not resolved. Germline V lookup: CDR1 GTSNPN, CDR2 SVGIG (reference sequence). This CDR3 region has 11 residues. Trimming cost V 3 bases and J 7 bases, with 6 bases left between them. The chain's CDR3 is CAWRVVGELFF. The CDR3 coding sequence is TGTGCCTGGAGGGTGGTCGGGGAGCTGTTTTTT.